This T cell receptor beta chain stems from a study of technical replicates of blood from a few donors. The CDR3 is 14 residues long. Per germline, CDR1 GTSNPN and CDR2 SVGIG (reference sequence). V lost 8 bases, J lost 4 bases, and 18 bases lay in between. Clones were sequenced by immunoSEQ multiplex PCR, and TCRdb holds only the in-frame ones, with some missing. The data contain about 73,000 clones, approximately 93% of them singletons. The sequence was obtained from a human donor in good health. The J gene is TRBJ1-5, the V gene TRBV30, with D perhaps TRBD1 (6 bases). Sequencing used T cells isolated from PBMCs. The CDR3 nucleotides read TGTGCCGGTCAGTGGGACACCAGAAATCAGCCCCAGCATTTT. Its translation: CAGQWDTRNQPQHF. The whole variable domain, filled in from reference TRBV30 and TRBJ1-5, reads SQTIHQWPATLVQPVGSPLSLECTVEGTSNPNLYWYRQAAGRGLQLLFYSVGIGQISSEVPQNLSASRPQDRQFILSSKKLLLSDSGFYLCAGQWDTRNQPQHFGDGTRLSIL.